This TCR beta chain comes out of a study of blood T cell repertoires in COVID-19. Study in general: From T cells, B-cell-depleted T cells, or PBMCs came the material, which was cDNA or gDNA.

Data came from immunoSEQ multiplex PCR; TCRdb stores just in-frame clones and leaves some out. The sample has some 530,000 clones, roughly 88% seen once. V lost 4 bases to trimming and J lost 7 bases; unmatched junction nucleotides: 5. Germline V gene lookup returns CDR1 SEHNR and CDR2 FQNEAQ (reference sequence). The CDR3 length is 14 residues. The V call is TRBV7-9, the J call TRBJ1-4, with TRBD1 identical over 8 bases. The sequencing input was peripheral blood. The sequence was obtained from a human donor in a cohort sampled during active COVID-19. Here the CDR3 DNA reads TGTGCCAGCAGCTCCGGACAGGGAAGTGAAAAACTGTTTTTT. It yields the protein CASSSGQGSEKLFF. Full variable domain (outside the CDR3, taken from reference TRBV7-9 and TRBJ1-4): DTGVSQNPRHKITKRGQNVTFRCDPISEHNRLYWYRQTLGQGPEFLTYFQNEAQLEKSRLLSDRFSAERPKGSFSTLEIQRTEQGDSAMYLCASSSGQGSEKLFFGSGTQLSVL.